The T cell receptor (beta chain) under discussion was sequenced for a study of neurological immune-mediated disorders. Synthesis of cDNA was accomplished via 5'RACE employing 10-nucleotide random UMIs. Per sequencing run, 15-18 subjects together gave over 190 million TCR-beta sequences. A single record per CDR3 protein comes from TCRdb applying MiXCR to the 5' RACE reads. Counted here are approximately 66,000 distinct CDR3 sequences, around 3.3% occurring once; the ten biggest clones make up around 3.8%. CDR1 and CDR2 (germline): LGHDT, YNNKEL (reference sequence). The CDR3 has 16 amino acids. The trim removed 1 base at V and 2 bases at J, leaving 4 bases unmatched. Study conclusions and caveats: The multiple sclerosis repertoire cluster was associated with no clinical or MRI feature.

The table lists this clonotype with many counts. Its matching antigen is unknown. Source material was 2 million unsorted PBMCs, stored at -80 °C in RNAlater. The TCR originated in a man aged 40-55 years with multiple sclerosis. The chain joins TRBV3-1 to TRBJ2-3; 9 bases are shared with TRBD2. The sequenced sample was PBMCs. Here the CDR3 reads CASSQVAGGHTDTQYF. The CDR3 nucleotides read TGTGCCAGCAGCCAAGTTGCGGGAGGGCACACAGATACGCAGTATTTT.